Sequencing of this T cell receptor (beta chain) was carried out in a study of cytomegalovirus exposure and HLA in healthy donors. Overall study results and limits: Later work found that TCR association rates differed between HLA loci; DRB1 had the most and HLA-C the fewest. In all likelihood, a cluster of highly shared sequence variants was a sequencing artifact. The Asian-associated ancestry cluster reportedly had fewer N-insertions than the approximately 670-donor mean in a later analysis. Indistinguishable V segments such as TRBV6-2 and TRBV6-3 were excluded.

The primer mix had 60 Vbeta and 13 Jbeta primers. Some clones are missing from TCRdb's copy, which holds only in-frame ones; the method was immunoSEQ multiplex PCR. The sample totals roughly 120,000 clones. Concerning this clone itself: Its target is not known.

Germline CDR1 MNHEY, CDR2 SMNVEV (reference sequence). Trimming removed 2 bases at V and 7 bases at J, with 18 bases between. CDR3 length: 16 amino acids. This chain joins TRBV27 and TRBJ2-1; D not resolved. The sequence was obtained from a man between 25 and 39 years old in good health and CMV-seronegative. The sequenced sample was PBMCs. The CDR3 nucleotides read TGTGCCAGCAGTTTAATCTCGTCCCTCGGTCGAAATGAGCAGTTCTTC. This gives the protein CASSLISSLGRNEQFF.